In its sample, the clone carrying this T cell receptor beta chain was seen a few times. This sample was included in a study of blood T cell repertoires in COVID-19. The CDR3 consists of 16 residues. Germline CDR1 reads LNHDA; CDR2 reads SQIVND (reference sequence). V was trimmed by 5 bases and J by 0 bases, leaving 14 bases between them. Under the authors' procedure: Amplification of reference gene primers was used by the study to estimate nucleated cell counts. Using immunoSEQ multiplex PCR, the repertoire was profiled, and TCRdb retains in-frame clones only, with some absent. The V and J calls and clone size are taken from that table; D and trimming were inferred from the DNA. The sample lists 450,000 to 600,000 clones; around 90% were seen once.

The source of this sequence is a woman under 30 who had recovered from COVID-19. The J gene is TRBJ1-3, the V gene TRBV19; a possible D gene is TRBD1 (5 bases). The sequencing input was PBMCs or T cells enriched from blood (not recorded which). CDR3 sequence: CASSRQTGYSGNTIYF. The CDR3 DNA is TGTGCCAGTAGTCGACAGACGGGTTACTCTGGAAACACCATATATTTT.